This record looks at one TCR beta chain sequence and its context. Its antigen is undetermined. The sample comes from a study of shared clonotypes between healthy human individuals. Study in general: Plates per donor: three CD4 naive, three CD4 memory, two CD8 naive, one CD8 memory. Findings and caveats of the study: Despite large depth, rarefaction showed incomplete sorted-subset sequencing. Non-shared clonotypes had lower generation probabilities than those shared by all four donors.

The authors split each subset's genomic DNA evenly across several immunoSEQ plates. The assay was immunoSEQ multiplex PCR, and TCRdb's table has in-frame clones only and misses some. The sample carries over 950,000 clones, about 80% recorded once. Germline V gene sequence: CDR1 SNHLY, CDR2 FYNNEI. V was pared by 6 bases and J by 0 bases, with 11 bases between. The CDR3 runs 14 residues. The chain combines TRBV2 with TRBJ1-1, with TRBD1 as a possible D gene (6 bases). The receptor comes from a man younger than 35 in good health. Some clones in this sample may be carry-over from other donors' samples. Specimen: memory CD4+ T cells from PBMCs. Subset indicated: CD45RA-negative fraction. The CDR3 reads CASRKGVVNTEAFF. Here the CDR3 DNA reads TGTGCCAGCAGGAAGGGGGTGGTGAACACTGAAGCTTTCTTT. The full variable domain, rest sourced from reference TRBV2 and TRBJ1-1, is EPEVTQTPSHQVTQMGQEVILRCVPISNHLYFYWYRQILGQKVEFLVSFYNNEISEKSEIFDDQFSVERPDGSNFTLKIRSTKLEDSAMYFCASRKGVVNTEAFFGQGTRLTVV.